The 7 T cell receptor beta chains below all came from one sample that was sequenced in a study of prognosis after radiotherapy for stage I lung cancer (dated by TCRdb to 2020 to 2022). These reads were obtained on an Illumina HiSeq 3000. Two rounds of multiplex PCR on genomic DNA were used to amplify the TCR beta CDR3 region. The first PCR round used primers specific to each TRBV and TRBJ gene, with sequences filed in Chinese patent CN105087789A. In-frame beta chains were kept once TCRdb had trimmed the public reads at Q25 with fastp and called clones with MiXCR. For every CDR3 protein sequence, its rows merge into one entry that carries the most common genes and DNA. The sample includes about 51,000 distinct CDR3 sequences, with about 37% observed a single time. The ten largest make up 8% to 9.5% of the sample. The sequenced sample was PBMCs, obtained before or after stereotactic body radiation therapy (not recorded which). The receptors here all came from a donor at least 50 years old with non-small cell lung cancer.

The sample holds many counts of this clonotype. The chain uses TRBV7-2 and TRBJ2-1, with 8 bases lining up with TRBD1. J was trimmed by 9 bases and V by 3 bases; bases with no gene match: 1. The CDR3 has 12 amino acids. CDR1 and CDR2 (germline): SGHTA, FQGNSA. The CDR3 nucleotides are TGTGCCAGCAGCTTCAGGGGGCGTGAGCAGTTCTTC. Translating gives CASSFRGREQFF.

The rearrangement joins TRBV11-3 to TRBJ2-1, with TRBD2 identical over 8 bases. The V gene end was trimmed by 1 base and the J gene end by 0 bases; junction bases not matched to a gene: 8. The CDR3 runs 18 residues. Germline CDR1 and CDR2: SGHNT and YENEEA. CDR3 DNA sequence: TGTGCCAGCAGCTTAGGGGCTAGCGGGCCAAGCTCCTACAATGAGCAGTTCTTC. Protein: CASSLGASGPSSYNEQFF.

V gene TRBV6-1 combines with J gene TRBJ1-1; maybe TRBD1 (5 bases). From germline, CDR1 is MNHNS and CDR2 SASEGT. The CDR3 has 12 amino acids. Trimming took off 2 bases at V and 11 bases at J, with 12 bases between the two ends. CDR3 protein: CASSETRQRAFF. Here the CDR3 DNA reads TGTGCCAGCAGTGAAACCAGACAGCGTGCTTTCTTT.

This clonotype showed up many times. V is TRBV29-1 and J is TRBJ2-1; D is unresolved. Germline CDR1 and CDR2: SQVTM and ANQGSEA. The CDR3 sequence is 16 residues long. Trimming left V 5 bases short and J 3 bases short, with 20 bases between. The CDR3 bases are TGCAGCGTTAGAAAAACCGGCGACCGGTTCTACAATGAGCAGTTCTTC. Its protein is CSVRKTGDRFYNEQFF.

About this clonotype: This is likely an artifact of a read error, given a far larger clone one base away. This sequence joins TRBV6-5 and TRBJ2-3; the D is unclear. V was cut by 3 bases and J by 1 base, with 8 bases left in between. CDR3 length: 14 amino acids. Germline CDR1 and CDR2: MNHEY and SVGAGI. The CDR3 nucleotides read TGTGCCAGCAGTTATAACAGACGCACAGATACGCAGTATTTT. Its translation: CASSYNRRTDTQYF.

Remarks on this clonotype: A much larger clone is a single base away; this may be a read error. The chain has TRBV27 and TRBJ2-5, with D perhaps matching TRBD1 or TRBD2 (5 bases each). Germline CDR1 reads MNHEY; CDR2 reads SMNVEV (reference sequence). The V and J ends lost 6 bases and 6 bases respectively, with 20 bases between them. The CDR3 is made up of 15 amino acids. This CDR3 reads CASSPGPHWGKTQYF. The CDR3, as DNA: TGTGCCAGCAGCCCAGGCCCACACTGGGGGAAGACCCAGTACTTC.

This clonotype was detected many times. The V call is TRBV20-1, the J call TRBJ1-5; D not certain. Trimming removed 3 bases from V and 9 bases from J, with 18 bases in between. Germline CDR1 and CDR2: DFQATT and SNEGSKA (reference sequence). This CDR3 comprises 14 residues. The DNA for the CDR3 is TGCAGTGCTAGTTATTCCGGGGTAGCCGCGCCCCAGCATTTT. It specifies CSASYSGVAAPQHF.